A selection of T cell receptor beta chains follows, all from one sample in a study of OX40 agonist ivuxolimab in advanced cancers. Here immunoSEQ multiplex PCR was the method, and the copy in TCRdb shows in-frame clones only, minus some. Of tens of thousands of clones in the sample, approximately 84% were seen once. This sample comprised CD4+ or CD8+ T cells sorted from blood, obtained in a trial of the OX40 agonist ivuxolimab. These TCRs come from an adult with an advanced solid tumor such as melanoma, head and neck, liver or kidney cancer. The conserved cysteine and the conserved F or W are not part of the CDR3 here. Each record gives: J gene, V gene, CDR3 protein.

j_call: TRBJ1-5
v_call: TRBV30
cdr3_aa: AWSLSTGYSNQPQH

j_call: TRBJ2-4
v_call: TRBV7-9
cdr3_aa: ASSTTGRGNIQY

j_call: TRBJ2-1
v_call: TRBV7-9
cdr3_aa: ASKGLALNEQF

j_call: TRBJ1-6
v_call: TRBV30
cdr3_aa: AWSVRIWGSPLH

j_call: TRBJ2-2
v_call: TRBV7-8
cdr3_aa: ASSLGQGSTGELF

j_call: TRBJ2-2
v_call: TRBV5-1
cdr3_aa: ASSLVAGVPTGELF

j_call: TRBJ1-1
v_call: TRBV6-5
cdr3_aa: ASSYRGHTEAF

j_call: TRBJ2-7
v_call: TRBV5-5
cdr3_aa: ASSLVPSGRGEQY

j_call: TRBJ1-1
v_call: TRBV19
cdr3_aa: ASKVRQEAF

j_call: TRBJ1-5
v_call: TRBV7-8
cdr3_aa: ASSLTGNQPQH

j_call: TRBJ1-4
v_call: TRBV7-6
cdr3_aa: ASSLARNEKLF

j_call: TRBJ2-7
v_call: TRBV2
cdr3_aa: ASGGLAAEQY

j_call: TRBJ2-7
v_call: TRBV18
cdr3_aa: ASSPFREDEQY

j_call: TRBJ1-1
v_call: TRBV6-6
cdr3_aa: ASSQGEMNTEAF

j_call: TRBJ2-3
v_call: TRBV6-5
cdr3_aa: ASSYSGYSTDTQY

j_call: TRBJ2-3
v_call: TRBV15
cdr3_aa: ATSREGQATDTQY

j_call: TRBJ1-1
v_call: TRBV29-1
cdr3_aa: SVDTTQGANTEAF

j_call: TRBJ1-1
v_call: TRBV14
cdr3_aa: ASSQTTGTGAF

j_call: TRBJ1-3
v_call: TRBV6-5
cdr3_aa: ASCLGGSGNTIY

j_call: TRBJ1-4
v_call: TRBV4-3
cdr3_aa: ASSRGAGQDEKLF

j_call: TRBJ1-6
v_call: TRBV6-1
cdr3_aa: ASSPKRSLH

j_call: TRBJ1-6
v_call: TRBV11-3
cdr3_aa: ASSSNSPLH

j_call: TRBJ2-7
v_call: TRBV28
cdr3_aa: ASSSTRSGRTSYEQY

j_call: TRBJ1-2
v_call: TRBV6-5
cdr3_aa: ASSPLPGQATGYT

j_call: TRBJ2-7
v_call: TRBV19
cdr3_aa: ASSILSGTGLDEQY

j_call: TRBJ1-2
v_call: TRBV4-1
cdr3_aa: ASSQDRRLY

j_call: TRBJ1-1
v_call: TRBV7-9
cdr3_aa: ASSLVAGAGTEAF

j_call: TRBJ2-1
v_call: TRBV2
cdr3_aa: ASTGSYNEQF

j_call: TRBJ2-1
v_call: TRBV9
cdr3_aa: ASSVGISAAYNEQF

j_call: TRBJ1-3
v_call: TRBV7-6
cdr3_aa: ASSGGGAGAGNTIY

j_call: TRBJ2-7
v_call: TRBV30
cdr3_aa: AWSVMENSYEQY

j_call: TRBJ2-1
v_call: TRBV4-1
cdr3_aa: ASSPGAPNEQF

j_call: TRBJ2-7
v_call: TRBV4-1
cdr3_aa: ASSQDWRGEQY

j_call: TRBJ1-1
v_call: TRBV19
cdr3_aa: ASTDRAWTEAF

j_call: TRBJ2-3
v_call: TRBV6-4
cdr3_aa: ASSDSPYRGTQY

j_call: TRBJ2-7
v_call: TRBV4-2
cdr3_aa: ASSQDFLSGPFYEQY

j_call: TRBJ2-4
v_call: TRBV25-1
cdr3_aa: ASSGEGENIQY